The 30 T cell receptor beta chains listed next were all sequenced from one sample in a study of blood T cell repertoires in COVID-19. The repertoire was sequenced with immunoSEQ multiplex PCR; TCRdb's copy has only in-frame clones and lacks some. The repertoire holds roughly 120,000 clones, with 87% as singletons. The sequenced sample consisted of peripheral blood. The receptors originated from a human donor in a cohort sampled during active COVID-19.

This chain uses TRBV2 with TRBJ2-7; no clear D gene. Germline loops: CDR1 SNHLY, CDR2 FYNNEI. The CDR3 extends over 13 amino acids. V lost 5 bases and J lost 2, with 10 bases in between. The CDR3 DNA sequence: TGTGCCAGCAGTACCCCTATAACCTACGAGCAGTACTTC. Amino acid sequence: CASSTPITYEQYF. Using reference TRBV2 and TRBJ2-7 for the parts outside the CDR3, the full variable domain is EPEVTQTPSHQVTQMGQEVILRCVPISNHLYFYWYRQILGQKVEFLVSFYNNEISEKSEIFDDQFSVERPDGSNFTLKIRSTKLEDSAMYFCASSTPITYEQYFGPGTRLTVT.

The chain joins TRBV27 to TRBJ2-7, with 7 bases identical to TRBD1. Germline CDR1 and CDR2: MNHEY and SMNVEV (reference sequence). There are 18 residues in the CDR3. V shed 5 bases, J shed 2 bases, and the junction held 18 bases outside the gene matches. Here the CDR3 DNA reads TGTGCCAGCAGTCTAGGACAGGTCGGGAACCCCAACACCTACGAGCAGTACTTC. Protein: CASSLGQVGNPNTYEQYF.

This chain uses TRBV3-1 (or the pseudogene TRBV3-2) with TRBJ1-5; D is unresolved. The V end was cut by 1 base, the J end by 4 bases, with 8 bases between. Germline V gene sequence: CDR1 LGHDT, CDR2 YNNKEL (reference sequence). The length of the CDR3 is 14 residues. The CDR3 DNA reads as TGTGCCAGCAGCCAAGTGTCGGGAAATCAGCCCCAGCATTTT. This codes for CASSQVSGNQPQHF.

As DNA, the CDR3 is TGCGCCAGCAGTGAACGGGACAGGTCCTACAATGAGCAGTTCTTC. Amino acids: CASSERDRSYNEQFF. The genes are TRBV5-1 and TRBJ2-1; TRBD1 matches 8 bases. Trimming removed 5 bases from V and 1 base from J; junction bases left unmatched: 5. Germline assignment: CDR1 SGHRS and CDR2 YFSETQ. The CDR3 is 15 residues long.

The table lists this clone with a count of one. This sequence joins TRBV6-2 or TRBV6-3 and TRBJ1-3; D unresolved. The CDR3 length is 14 residues. V lost 5 bases, J lost 0 bases, and 8 bases lay in between. Germline lookup yields CDR1 MNHEY and CDR2 SVGEGT. In nucleotides, the CDR3 is TGTGCCAGCAGTGCCACAGTCTCTGGAAACACCATATATTTT. It specifies CASSATVSGNTIYF.

This sequence joins TRBV29-1 and TRBJ2-3; TRBD2 matches 15 bases. The V gene's germline CDR1 is SQVTM and CDR2 ANQGSEA. Trimming took 6 bases from V and 2 from J; bases not matched to a gene: 3. This CDR3 contains 15 residues. In DNA, the CDR3 is TGCAGCGTGCGGACTAGCGGGAGGGCCACAGATACGCAGTATTTT. Its translation: CSVRTSGRATDTQYF.

The V and J genes are TRBV7-2 and TRBJ1-6; D gene ambiguous. The CDR3 runs 13 residues. Trimming removed 4 bases at V and 4 bases at J, with 5 bases between. In germline, CDR1 is SGHTA, CDR2 FQGNSA. The CDR3 DNA is TGTGCCAGCAGCTACAGATATAATTCACCCCTCCACTTT. This encodes CASSYRYNSPLHF.

The genes are TRBV7-8 and TRBJ2-5; tentative D call: TRBD1 (5 bases). Germline V gene data show CDR1 as SGHVS and CDR2 as FQNEAQ. CDR3 length equals 12 residues. Deletions cut 5 bases from V and 10 bases from J, with 14 bases between. The CDR3 DNA follows: TGTGCCAGCAGCCCGACAGCGCCGGGCCAGTACTTC. It is translated as CASSPTAPGQYF.

The chain joins TRBV6-6 to TRBJ2-3; TRBD1 agrees at 12 bases. In germline, CDR1 is MNHNY, CDR2 SVGAGI (reference sequence). Trimming at V came to 8 bases and at J to 6 bases, leaving 6 bases not matched to a gene. The CDR3 has 14 amino acids. The DNA for the CDR3 is TGTGCCAGCGGGGGGACAGGGGGCAGGGATACGCAGTATTTT. Protein sequence: CASGGTGGRDTQYF.

The CDR3 DNA follows: TGTGCCAGCAGCTTAGCCGGACAAACAAATGAAAAACTGTTTTTT. Its translation is CASSLAGQTNEKLFF. J is TRBJ1-4 and V is TRBV11-3; a possible D gene is TRBD1 (5 bases). CDR1 and CDR2 (germline): SGHNT, YENEEA. The CDR3 totals 15 residues. The germline V and J ends were trimmed by 1 base and 5 bases, with 11 bases remaining between them.

This clone occurred once. The chain uses TRBV27 and TRBJ2-1; D gene unclear. Germline CDR1 MNHEY, CDR2 SMNVEV (reference sequence). The CDR3 length is 17 residues. The V and J ends lost 3 bases and 11 bases respectively, with 26 bases between them. This CDR3 reads CASSLGPRSGMNYQQFF. CDR3 nucleotide sequence: TGTGCCAGCAGTTTGGGTCCCCGGTCGGGTATGAATTATCAGCAGTTCTTC.

The V and J genes are TRBV7-3 and TRBJ2-3, with 7 bases aligning to TRBD2. CDR3 length equals 16 residues. V was clipped by 5 bases and J by 3 bases; unmatched bases: 11. Germline-derived CDR1 and CDR2 are SGHTA and FQGTGA. For the CDR3, the DNA is TGTGCCAGCAGCCCACCCGGGGCTAGCGGTACAGATACGCAGTATTTT. Protein sequence: CASSPPGASGTDTQYF.

This chain uses TRBV5-1 with TRBJ2-6; TRBD1 matches at 9 bases. CDR1 and CDR2 (germline): SGHRS, YFSETQ. CDR3 length: 19 amino acids. Trimming cost V 4 bases and J 0 bases; bases outside gene matches: 11. The CDR3 here is CASSAHGTGSLSGANVLTF. CDR3 DNA sequence: TGCGCCAGCAGCGCCCACGGGACAGGGTCCCTCTCTGGGGCCAACGTCCTGACTTTC.

V and J are TRBV11-3 and TRBJ2-3, with 8 nucleotides matching TRBD1. The germline V gene has CDR1 SGHNT and CDR2 YENEEA. The J segment lost 2 bases and the V segment lost 1 base, leaving 8 bases of the junction unmatched. The CDR3 is 17 amino acids. The DNA of the CDR3 is TGTGCCAGCAGCTTAGGGGCAGGGGGCGCGGCCACAGATACGCAGTATTTT. The encoded protein is CASSLGAGGAATDTQYF.

The chain joins TRBV10-1 to TRBJ2-7, with D possibly matching TRBD2 (5 bases). This CDR3 spans 12 amino acids. CDR1 and CDR2 from the germline V gene are WNHNN and SYGVQD (reference sequence). CDR3 region: CDPGLSSYEQYF. CDR3 DNA: TGCGACCCCGGACTGTCCTCCTACGAGCAGTACTTC.

This clone occurred a few times. The V gene is TRBV19, the J gene TRBJ1-2; no definite D call. CDR1 is LNHDA, CDR2 SQIVND, per germline (reference sequence). CDR3 length equals 13 residues. The V end was cut by 8 bases, the J end by 7 bases, with 17 bases between. CDR3 sequence: CASRDPGGSGYTF. The CDR3 nucleotides are TGTGCCAGTCGTGACCCCGGCGGGTCTGGCTACACCTTC. The whole variable domain, remainder taken from reference TRBV19 and TRBJ1-2, is DGGITQSPKYLFRKEGQNVTLSCEQNLNHDAMYWYRQDPGQGLRLIYYSQIVNDFQKGDIAEGYSVSREKKESFPLTVTSAQKNPTAFYLCASRDPGGSGYTFGSGTRLTVV.

V and J are TRBV11-2 and TRBJ2-7; 11 positions match TRBD2. This CDR3 is 15 amino acids long. V shed 5 bases, J shed 2 bases, and the junction held 5 bases outside the gene matches. From germline, CDR1 is SGHAT and CDR2 FQNNGV. The CDR3 DNA reads as TGTGCCAGCAGCCTGGGACTAGCGGTAGCCTACGAGCAGTACTTC. Translating it yields CASSLGLAVAYEQYF. The full variable domain, rest sourced from reference TRBV11-2 and TRBJ2-7, is EAGVAQSPRYKIIEKRQSVAFWCNPISGHATLYWYQQILGQGPKLLIQFQNNGVVDDSQLPKDRFSAERLKGVDSTLKIQPAKLEDSAVYLCASSLGLAVAYEQYFGPGTRLTVT.

This sequence joins TRBV19 and TRBJ2-3; 8 positions agree with TRBD2. This CDR3 has 11 amino acids. CDR1 and CDR2 from the germline V gene are LNHDA and SQIVND (reference sequence). V gave up 10 bases and J gave up 7 bases; unmatched junction bases: 4. CDR3 loop: CAIREGHTQYF. The CDR3 DNA follows: TGTGCCATTCGGGAGGGCCATACGCAGTATTTT. Filled out from reference TRBV19 and TRBJ2-3, the complete variable domain reads DGGITQSPKYLFRKEGQNVTLSCEQNLNHDAMYWYRQDPGQGLRLIYYSQIVNDFQKGDIAEGYSVSREKKESFPLTVTSAQKNPTAFYLCAIREGHTQYFGPGTRLTVL.

The chain combines TRBV7-3 with TRBJ1-1; no definite D call. The CDR3 length is 14 residues. Per the germline V gene, CDR1 is SGHTA and CDR2 is FQGTGA. The V gene lost 6 bases and the J gene lost 6 bases, with 17 bases spanning the gap. Written as DNA, the CDR3 is TGTGCCAGCAGTTTCCAGACAAGGATACCTGAAGCTTTCTTT. Its translation: CASSFQTRIPEAFF.

This rearrangement joins TRBV18 to TRBJ2-3; 7 bases fit TRBD2. The V and J ends lost 0 bases and 5 bases, in that order; junction bases with no gene match: 2. CDR1 and CDR2 (germline): KGHSH, LQKENI. There are 14 residues in the CDR3. The CDR3 nucleotides are TGTGCCAGCTCACCACCCCCGGGGGGAGATACGCAGTATTTT. Its translation is CASSPPPGGDTQYF.

The chain recombines TRBV30 with TRBJ2-2; the match to TRBD1 covers 8 bases. Trimming removed 2 bases from V and 4 bases from J; junction bases left unmatched: 6. This CDR3 has 15 amino acids. CDR1 and CDR2 from the germline V gene are GTSNPN and SVGIG (reference sequence). CDR3 residues: CAWSLAGGGTGELFF. CDR3 nucleotides: TGTGCCTGGAGTTTGGCAGGGGGCGGCACCGGGGAGCTGTTTTTT. Filled out from reference TRBV30 and TRBJ2-2, the complete variable domain reads SQTIHQWPATLVQPVGSPLSLECTVEGTSNPNLYWYRQAAGRGLQLLFYSVGIGQISSEVPQNLSASRPQDRQFILSSKKLLLSDSGFYLCAWSLAGGGTGELFFGEGSRLTVL.

The V call is TRBV3-1 (or the pseudogene TRBV3-2), the J call TRBJ2-7; possibly TRBD1 for D (7 bases). The CDR3 covers 13 residues. Germline V CDR1 and CDR2: LGHDT, YNNKEL (reference sequence). V dropped 0 bases and J dropped 7 bases, with 10 bases sitting between them. The CDR3 loop is CASSQDRGVEQYF. The CDR3 bases are TGTGCCAGCAGCCAAGACAGGGGGGTTGAGCAGTACTTC.

The V gene is TRBV7-9, the J gene TRBJ1-2, with a tentative D call TRBD1 (5 bases). Trimming shortened V by 5 bases and J by 6 bases, and 10 bases separated the two germline ends. The CDR3 is 12 residues long. CDR1 is SEHNR and CDR2 is FQNEAQ in the germline V gene (reference sequence). This CDR3 is CASSQTEDGYTF. DNA of the CDR3: TGTGCCAGCAGCCAGACAGAAGATGGCTACACCTTC.

The rearrangement links TRBV21-1 to TRBJ2-2; the table's D call TRBD2 went unverified against the DNA. TRBV21-1 is an annotated pseudogene. There are 15 residues in the CDR3. The CDR3 loop is CASSKRRIHTGELFF. CDR3 DNA: TGTGCCAGCAGCAAACGGCGGATCCACACCGGGGAGCTGTTTTTT.

This chain joins TRBV5-1 and TRBJ2-5; maybe TRBD2 (5 bases). Trimming left V 0 bases short and J 2 bases short, with 11 bases between. The CDR3 spans 15 residues. Germline loops: CDR1 SGHRS, CDR2 YFSETQ. This CDR3 reads CASSLVGGFQETQYF. The CDR3 nucleotides are TGCGCCAGCAGCTTGGTGGGCGGGTTTCAAGAGACCCAGTACTTC.

The J gene is TRBJ1-1, the V gene TRBV18, with 9 bases lining up with TRBD1. The germline V gene has CDR1 KGHSH and CDR2 LQKENI. Trimming cost V 4 bases and J 1 base; bases outside gene matches: 1. The CDR3 length is 14 residues. CDR3 sequence (DNA): TGTGCCAGCTCACAGGGACAGGGGAACACTGAAGCTTTCTTT. Translated: CASSQGQGNTEAFF.

Here the CDR3 reads CASSYGTSGTLEQFF. DNA for the CDR3: TGTGCCAGCAGCTACGGGACTAGCGGGACCCTTGAGCAGTTCTTC. The V gene is TRBV7-2, the J gene TRBJ2-1, with 13 bases lining up with TRBD2. This CDR3 is 15 amino acids long. Germline V gene data show CDR1 as SGHTA and CDR2 as FQGNSA. V was pared by 4 bases and J by 9 bases, with 6 bases of the junction left unmatched.

The rearrangement joins TRBV6-5 to TRBJ1-4, with a weak D call TRBD1 (5 bases). The V end was cut by 0 bases, the J end by 3 bases, with 11 bases between. CDR1 MNHEY and CDR2 SVGAGI come from the germline V gene. The CDR3 is 16 amino acids. Written as DNA, the CDR3 is TGTGCCAGCAGTTACTCGAGAGCCAGGGCTAATGAAAAACTGTTTTTT. Its protein is CASSYSRARANEKLFF.

The V call is TRBV15, the J call TRBJ2-4, with D perhaps matching TRBD1 (5 bases). CDR3 length: 15 residues. Trimming cost V 0 bases and J 12 bases, with 18 bases left between them. CDR1 and CDR2 (germline): LNHNV, YYDKDF (reference sequence). CDR3 in amino acids: CATSRDKPEKGHQYF. CDR3 sequence (DNA): TGTGCCACCAGCAGAGATAAACCCGAGAAGGGGCATCAGTACTTC.

The chain couples TRBV18 to TRBJ2-7; TRBD2 aligns across 14 bases. This CDR3 has 18 amino acids. From germline, CDR1 is KGHSH and CDR2 LQKENI. V shed 3 bases, J shed 0 bases, and the junction held 7 bases outside the gene matches. This CDR3 is CASSPGLAGGLGSYEQYF. Written as DNA, the CDR3 is TGTGCCAGCTCACCTGGACTAGCGGGGGGATTGGGCTCCTACGAGCAGTACTTC.